Sequencing of this TCR beta chain was carried out in a study of CD8 T cells in Susac syndrome. With random hexamers, reverse transcription was performed on roughly 0.45 to 1 ug of RNA. Each CDR3 protein is one row after TCRdb ran MiXCR on the immunoSEQ multiplex PCR reads. The sample has tens of thousands of distinct CDR3 sequences; nearly 96% are singletons. CDR1 and CDR2 (germline): LGHDT, YNNKEL (reference sequence). The CDR3 sequence is 13 residues long. V lost 2 bases, J lost 7 bases, and 9 bases lay in between. The gene calls are TRBV3-1 and TRBJ1-5; unclear D gene. This TCR derives from a human donor with multiple sclerosis. Sequenced material: CD4+ T cells from PBMCs. CDR3 bases: TGTGCCAGCAGCCAATCCCGTTCGCAGCCCCAGCATTTT. It is translated as CASSQSRSQPQHF.